These T cell receptor beta chains were read from a single sample in a study of regulatory T cells in long-lasting Graves disease. TCRdb reanalysed the multiplex PCR reads using MiXCR and keeps one entry per CDR3 protein. The repertoire holds about 310,000 distinct CDR3 sequences, with roughly 21% as singletons. The sample was peripheral blood mononuclear cells (PBMCs), taken when the disease was refractory, from a patient treated with antithyroid drugs. Source of these receptors: a female donor with Graves disease. The CDR3 runs from the conserved cysteine through the conserved F or W. A D gene is named only where the DNA matches it firmly. Size is stated for part of the rows, as once, few or many counts, or as a class when the clone is expanded.

- | few | TRBJ2-7 | TRBV15 | TGTGCCACCAGCACCGAACTGACTAGTTTCGAGCAGTACTTC | CATSTELTSFEQYF
TRBD2 | many | TRBJ2-5 | TRBV28 | TGTGCCAGCAGTTTATTCTTGGGGCTAGCGGGTGCTGACGAGACCCAGTACTTC | CASSLFLGLAGADETQYF
TRBD1 | - | TRBJ1-3 | TRBV4-1 | TGCGCCAGCAGCCTCATACTACAGGGGCCTGGAAACACCATATATTTT | CASSLILQGPGNTIYF
TRBD1 | many | TRBJ1-2 | TRBV28 | TGTGCCAGCAGCCTAACAGGGGGCTCGGGCTACACCTTC | CASSLTGGSGYTF
- | many | TRBJ1-5 | TRBV28 | TGTGCCAGCAGTTTTGCTCGTCAGCCCCAGCATTTT | CASSFARQPQHF
- | - | TRBJ1-5 | TRBV10-3 | TGTGCCATCAGTGTCGAAGCCAATCAGCCCCAGCATTTT | CAISVEANQPQHF
- | - | TRBJ2-6 | TRBV20-1 | TGCAGTGCTGGGGACCCTCGGGTGGCTGGGGCCAACGTCCTGACTTTC | CSAGDPRVAGANVLTF
- | many | TRBJ2-1 | TRBV3-1 | TGTGCCAGCAGCCGGGGCAATGAGCAGTTCTTC | CASSRGNEQFF
- | - | TRBJ1-5 | TRBV4-2 | TGTGCCAGCAGCCCCCTAAGGACAGATCAGCCCCAGCATTTT | CASSPLRTDQPQHF
- | few | TRBJ2-3 | TRBV2 | TGTGCCAGCAGGGGGGTTTGGGGGCAGTATTTT | CASRGVWGQYF
TRBD2 | few | TRBJ2-1 | TRBV7-9 | TGTGCCAGCAGCTTAGCGGGGGGGAACAATGAGCAGTTCTTC | CASSLAGGNNEQFF
TRBD2 | - | TRBJ2-7 | TRBV27 | TGTGCCAGCAGTTTAGGCGGGGGGCTGAGGGAGCAGTACTTC | CASSLGGGLREQYF
- | few | TRBJ2-7 | TRBV6-9 | TGTGCCAGCAGTTACTTAGGGACCAGGAGAGGGTTCTACGAGCAGTACTTC | CASSYLGTRRGFYEQYF
- | few | TRBJ2-2 | TRBV7-2 | TGTGCCAGCACCCTCTCTACGAACACCGGGGAGCTGTTTTTT | CASTLSTNTGELFF